These 28 T cell receptor beta chains came from one sample sequenced in a study of blood T cell repertoires in COVID-19. TCRdb keeps only in-frame clones here, not all; method: immunoSEQ multiplex PCR. In the table there are 200,000 to 300,000 clones, 88% of which are singletons. Sequencing input: peripheral blood. These receptors originate from a man between 60 and 75 years old who had recovered from COVID-19.

The rearrangement uses TRBV3-1 (or the pseudogene TRBV3-2) and TRBJ1-4; 7 bases agree with TRBD1. Germline CDR1 reads LGHDT; CDR2 reads YNNKEL (reference sequence). This CDR3 is built from 14 residues. After removal of 6 bases from V and 8 bases from J, the junction contained 9 bases not matched to a gene. The CDR3: CASSRDRDQEKLFF. The CDR3 nucleotides read TGTGCCAGCAGTCGAGACAGGGATCAAGAAAAACTGTTTTTT.

The chain has TRBV24-1 and TRBJ1-5; D is unresolved. Trimming cost V 4 bases and J 2 bases, with 11 bases left between them. Per the germline V gene, CDR1 is KGHDR and CDR2 is SFDVKD. This CDR3 is 15 amino acids long. In nucleotides, the CDR3 is TGTGCCACCAGTGAGGGCCTGGCTGGCAATCAGCCCCAGCATTTT. It is translated as CATSEGLAGNQPQHF.

This clone occurred once. The rearrangement links TRBV12-2 to TRBJ1-5. TRBV12-2 is a pseudogene. This CDR3 is built from 15 residues. CDR3 DNA sequence: TGTGCATACTCTCACCGGGGGGGCAGCAATCAGCCCCAGCATTTT. This sequence encodes CAYSHRGGSNQPQHF.

This clone came up once. The chain carries TRBV6-6 and TRBJ1-2, with TRBD1 identical over 7 bases. The CDR3 extends over 16 amino acids. CDR1 MNHNY and CDR2 SVGAGI come from the germline V gene (reference sequence). J gave up 2 bases and V 2 bases, and 8 bases lay outside the gene matches. DNA of the CDR3: TGTGCCAGCAGTTACCCAAGCCGGGGACAGAACTATGGCTACACCTTC. This translates into CASSYPSRGQNYGYTF.

The gene calls are TRBV7-2 and TRBJ1-6; TRBD1 is a possible D gene (5 bases). With 8 bases removed from V and 9 bases from J, the gap between germline ends came to 17 bases. Looked up from germline, CDR1 is SGHTA and CDR2 is FQGNSA. CDR3 length equals 14 residues. DNA of the CDR3: TGTGCCAGCCGCAAGGGGAGGGTGAGTTCACCCCTCCACTTT. This sequence encodes CASRKGRVSSPLHF.

The gene calls are TRBV4-1 and TRBJ2-7; D perhaps matches TRBD1 (6 bases). CDR1 is MGHRA, CDR2 YSYEKL, per germline. CDR3 length: 15 amino acids. V was pared by 1 base and J by 1 base, with 11 bases between. Here the CDR3 DNA reads TGCGCCAGCAGCCAAGCCGGACAGCCATCCTACGAGCAGTACTTC. Its protein product is CASSQAGQPSYEQYF.

V is TRBV11-2 and J is TRBJ1-2; D is undetermined. The V end was cut by 5 bases, the J end by 6 bases, with 4 bases between. The CDR3 sequence is 10 residues long. From germline, CDR1 is SGHAT and CDR2 FQNNGV. The DNA of the CDR3 is TGTGCCAGCAGCCGTAATGGCTACACCTTC. The encoded protein is CASSRNGYTF.

V gene TRBV27 combines with J gene TRBJ2-1; TRBD1 matches at 10 bases. V was pared by 6 bases and J by 2 bases, with 13 bases of the junction left unmatched. Per germline, CDR1 MNHEY and CDR2 SMNVEV (reference sequence). CDR3 size: 18 residues. In DNA form, the CDR3 reads TGTGCCAGCAGGGGACAGGGGTTCCCCTATAGAACCTACAATGAGCAGTTCTTC. It is translated as CASRGQGFPYRTYNEQFF.

The rearrangement uses TRBV5-4 and TRBJ2-2; TRBD2 aligns across 12 bases. The CDR3 totals 16 residues. The J segment lost 1 base and the V segment lost 4 bases, leaving 2 bases of the junction unmatched. Germline CDR1 and CDR2: SGHNT and YYREEE (reference sequence). CDR3: CASSPGLAGNTGELFF. CDR3 coding DNA: TGTGCCAGCAGCCCGGGACTAGCGGGGAACACCGGGGAGCTGTTTTTT. Drawing the rest from reference TRBV5-4 and TRBJ2-2, the complete variable domain is ETGVTQSPTHLIKTRGQQVTLRCSSQSGHNTVSWYQQALGQGPQFIFQYYREEENGRGNFPPRFSGLQFPNYSSELNVNALELDDSALYLCASSPGLAGNTGELFFGEGSRLTVL.

This sequence joins TRBV19 and TRBJ1-5; 7 bases line up with TRBD1. The germline gives CDR1 LNHDA, CDR2 SQIVND (reference sequence). The CDR3 runs to 14 residues. V lost 2 bases, J lost 7 bases, and 5 bases stayed unmatched. CDR3 amino acids: CASSIRSQGQPQHF. CDR3 DNA sequence: TGTGCCAGTAGTATACGTTCACAGGGGCAGCCCCAGCATTTT.

V usage is TRBV7-9 and J usage is TRBJ1-2; 7 nucleotides match TRBD1. This CDR3 spans 14 amino acids. Trimming removed 4 bases from V and 4 bases from J; junction bases left unmatched: 6. Germline assignment: CDR1 SEHNR and CDR2 FQNEAQ (reference sequence). CDR3 DNA: TGTGCCAGCAGCTGGGACAGCGGACGCTATGGCTACACCTTC. This gives the protein CASSWDSGRYGYTF.

This chain links TRBV6-1 with TRBJ2-3, with a weak D call TRBD1 (5 bases). CDR3 length: 16 amino acids. Germline V gives CDR1 MNHNS, CDR2 SASEGT. V was clipped by 0 bases and J by 2 bases, with 12 bases between them. CDR3 in DNA: TGTGCCAGCAGTGAAGCGCTCCAGGGATTCACAGATACGCAGTATTTT. This codes for CASSEALQGFTDTQYF.

With respect to this clone: The junction and the germline gene differ at one end; a read error may be behind it. The V call is TRBV18, the J call TRBJ2-2, with TRBD2 identical over 8 bases. CDR1 KGHSH and CDR2 LQKENI come from the germline V gene. CDR3 length: 16 amino acids. CDR3 nucleotides: TGTGCCAGCGCACCGGGGACTAGTAGGAACACCGGGGAGCTGTTTTTT. This codes for CASAPGTSRNTGELFF.

The chain recombines TRBV5-5 with TRBJ2-7; 12 nucleotides line up with TRBD1. The CDR3 consists of 17 residues. J gave up 0 bases and V 6 bases, and 10 bases lay outside the gene matches. The germline gives CDR1 SGHKS, CDR2 YYEKEE (reference sequence). CDR3 in DNA: TGTGCCAGCATCTTCGGGACAGGGGGCGCGGCCTCCTACGAGCAGTACTTC. This codes for CASIFGTGGAASYEQYF.

V is TRBV20-1 and J is TRBJ1-2; D unresolved. V gave up 3 bases and J gave up 3 bases, with 5 bases separating them. Germline CDR1 is DFQATT and CDR2 is SNEGSKA (reference sequence). The CDR3 spans 11 residues. The CDR3 coding sequence is TGCAGTGCTAGTGCTGACTATGGCTACACCTTC. Translation gives CSASADYGYTF.

This clone was seen a handful of times. The chain joins TRBV10-2 to TRBJ1-1; D may be TRBD1 (6 bases). The germline V and J ends were trimmed by 7 bases and 4 bases, with 13 bases remaining between them. This CDR3 contains 13 residues. Germline loops: CDR1 WSHSY, CDR2 SAAADI. The CDR3: CASTGGAATEAFF. The DNA of the CDR3 is TGCGCCAGCACGGGGGGGGCGGCCACTGAAGCTTTCTTT.

This chain connects TRBV2 to TRBJ2-1, with a weak D call TRBD1 (6 bases). The CDR3 totals 11 residues. Germline CDR1 SNHLY, CDR2 FYNNEI. V shed 3 bases and J shed 15 bases, with 12 bases lying between them. The CDR3 here is CASSDQGHGFF. The CDR3 DNA sequence: TGTGCCAGCAGTGACCAGGGGCACGGGTTCTTC.

This sequence joins TRBV20-1 and TRBJ1-2, with 8 bases aligning to TRBD1. The CDR3 extends over 11 amino acids. Germline assignment: CDR1 DFQATT and CDR2 SNEGSKA (reference sequence). The CDR3 loop reads CNTGQGDGYTF. The CDR3 nucleotides are TGCAACACTGGACAGGGTGACGGCTACACCTTC.

V and J are TRBV2 and TRBJ1-1; possible D gene TRBD1, 6 bases. The CDR3 totals 13 residues. V was pared by 6 bases and J by 1 base, with 9 bases between. Germline lookup yields CDR1 SNHLY and CDR2 FYNNEI. This CDR3 reads CASRGGANTEAFF. Here the CDR3 DNA reads TGTGCCAGCAGAGGGGGGGCGAACACTGAAGCTTTCTTT. Using reference TRBV2 and TRBJ1-1 for the parts outside the CDR3, the full variable domain is EPEVTQTPSHQVTQMGQEVILRCVPISNHLYFYWYRQILGQKVEFLVSFYNNEISEKSEIFDDQFSVERPDGSNFTLKIRSTKLEDSAMYFCASRGGANTEAFFGQGTRLTVV.

The CDR3 nucleotides are TGTGCCAGCAGCCGTAGGGGTTCTGGAAACACCATATATTTT. Translated: CASSRRGSGNTIYF. J is TRBJ1-3 and V is TRBV7-8; a weak D match, TRBD1 (5 bases). CDR3 length: 14 amino acids. The germline gives CDR1 SGHVS, CDR2 FQNEAQ. The V end was cut by 5 bases, the J end by 1 base, with 9 bases between.

This chain joins TRBV6-1 and TRBJ2-7, with D perhaps matching TRBD2 (7 bases). Per the germline V gene, CDR1 is MNHNS and CDR2 is SASEGT. CDR3 length: 15 residues. The germline V and J ends were trimmed by 0 bases and 6 bases, with 15 bases remaining between them. This CDR3 is CASSEAGGGGREQYF. The DNA of the CDR3 is TGTGCCAGCAGTGAAGCGGGGGGAGGGGGGCGCGAGCAGTACTTC.

J is TRBJ2-3 and V is TRBV7-8; TRBD2 agrees at 7 bases. V lost 5 bases to trimming and J lost 3 bases; unmatched junction nucleotides: 11. The CDR3 length is 16 residues. The germline V gene encodes CDR1 SGHVS and CDR2 FQNEAQ. This chain's CDR3 is CASSPLTGGLTDTQYF. In DNA, the CDR3 is TGTGCCAGCAGCCCCTTAACGGGGGGATTGACAGATACGCAGTATTTT. The whole variable domain, remainder taken from reference TRBV7-8 and TRBJ2-3, is GAGVSQSPRYKVAKRGQDVALRCDPISGHVSLFWYQQALGQGPEFLTYFQNEAQLDKSGLPSDRFFAERPEGSVSTLKIQRTQQEDSAVYLCASSPLTGGLTDTQYFGPGTRLTVL.

This chain connects TRBV6-5 to TRBJ2-7, with D perhaps TRBD2 (6 bases). V lost 2 bases and J 2 bases, leaving 10 bases between the germline ends. Germline V gene lookup returns CDR1 MNHEY and CDR2 SVGAGI. The CDR3 length is 14 residues. DNA for the CDR3: TGTGCCAGCAGTTACCTAGCGTCGCCCTACGAGCAGTACTTC. Its translation: CASSYLASPYEQYF.

The genes are TRBV7-8 and TRBJ2-5, with D perhaps TRBD2 (7 bases). Trimming cost V 5 bases and J 6 bases, with 16 bases left between them. Germline CDR1 reads SGHVS; CDR2 reads FQNEAQ. The CDR3 is 14 residues long. The CDR3 region has the DNA TGTGCCAGCAGCCCGGAACAGGGAGGGAAGACCCAGTACTTC. Protein sequence: CASSPEQGGKTQYF.

This chain connects TRBV25-1 to TRBJ2-7, with D unresolved. The germline V gene encodes CDR1 MGHDK and CDR2 SYGVNS. Between the trimmed V and J ends, which lost 3 bases and 1 base, there was a span of 4 bases. The CDR3 runs to 12 residues. CDR3 DNA: TGTGCCAGCAGTGACAGATCCTACGAGCAGTACTTC. The encoded protein is CASSDRSYEQYF.

The J gene is TRBJ2-5, the V gene TRBV19, with a weak D call TRBD2 (6 bases). The germline V gene encodes CDR1 LNHDA and CDR2 SQIVND (reference sequence). The CDR3 runs 14 residues. Trimming took off 5 bases at V and 5 bases at J, with 15 bases between the two ends. CDR3: CASSLPGGRETQYF. The CDR3 bases are TGTGCCAGTAGTCTCCCCGGGGGTCGGGAGACCCAGTACTTC.

The CDR3 sequence: CASRERGRPQETQYF. CDR3 bases: TGTGCCAGCCGTGAGCGGGGGCGACCTCAAGAGACCCAGTACTTC. The J gene is TRBJ2-5, the V gene TRBV5-8; 8 nucleotides align to TRBD2. Germline lookup yields CDR1 SGHTS and CDR2 YDEGEE. The trim removed 7 bases at V and 2 bases at J, leaving 10 bases unmatched. The CDR3 runs to 15 residues. Together with reference TRBV5-8 and TRBJ2-5, the CDR3 gives the full variable domain: EAGVTQSPTHLIKTRGQQATLRCSPISGHTSVYWYQQALGLGLQFLLWYDEGEERNRGNFPPRFSGRQFPNYSSELNVNALELEDSALYLCASRERGRPQETQYFGPGTRLLVL.

The chain couples TRBV5-1 to TRBJ2-7; 7 nucleotides agree with TRBD1. There are 16 residues in the CDR3. Per the germline V gene, CDR1 is SGHRS and CDR2 is YFSETQ. V was clipped by 7 bases and J by 9 bases; unmatched bases: 22. CDR3 sequence (DNA): TGCGCCAGCCGATTCTGGCCGGGACAGAGCCCTACGGGGCAGTACTTC. It yields the protein CASRFWPGQSPTGQYF. Full variable domain (outside the CDR3, taken from reference TRBV5-1 and TRBJ2-7): KAGVTQTPRYLIKTRGQQVTLSCSPISGHRSVSWYQQTPGQGLQFLFEYFSETQRNKGNFPGRFSGRQFSNSRSEMNVSTLELGDSALYLCASRFWPGQSPTGQYFGPGTRLTVT.